This T cell receptor (beta chain) was documented in a study of blood T cell repertoires in COVID-19. Study-wide background: Samples taken during acute and convalescent COVID-19 were collected in the United States, Italy and Spain. PBMCs, B-cell-depleted T cells, or T cells were the source of the cDNA or gDNA that made up the material.

With 4 bases removed from V and 6 bases from J, the gap between germline ends came to 6 bases. From germline, CDR1 is SGHVS and CDR2 FQNEAQ. The CDR3 totals 12 residues. As processed by the authors: Nucleated cell number was recorded as an estimate derived from reference gene primer amplification. Profiling relied on immunoSEQ multiplex PCR, and the TCRdb table lists in-frame clones only, not all of them. V and J calls and clone size come straight from that table; D and trimming were deduced from the DNA. The sample yields approximately 150,000 clones, roughly 84% seen once. This clone was picked up one time.

The V gene is TRBV7-8, the J gene TRBJ2-2; possible D gene TRBD2, 5 bases. This receptor was obtained from a human donor with acute or convalescent COVID-19. The donor label of this sample is uncertain. Sequencing was performed on peripheral blood. CDR3 residues: CASSSGSGELFF. The CDR3 DNA is TGTGCCAGCAGCTCGGGATCCGGGGAGCTGTTTTTT.